This T cell receptor beta chain is drawn from a study of spatial heterogeneity in lung cancer. Findings and caveats of the study: Follow-up blood showed ubiquitous expanded tumor TCRs less than blood at resection did.

Each molecule of TCR cDNA was tagged with one unique molecular identifier. TCRdb called the 5' RACE reads again in MiXCR, with one record for every CDR3 protein. This table has about 85,000 distinct CDR3 sequences, approximately 21% appearing once. This sample's time point: sample taken at primary tumor resection. From tumor, nontumor lung or frozen PBMC, whole RNA was taken unsorted for sequencing. Patients with untreated early-stage non-small cell lung cancer, numbering more than 55, were the donors. V lost 2 bases to trimming and J lost 8 bases, with 6 bases between them. The CDR3 runs 12 residues. Comment on this clonotype: Its antigen is unknown.

Sequencing used PBMCs, obtained at surgery. The sequence was obtained from a male donor with early-stage non-small cell lung cancer. The rearrangement joins TRBV12-3 or TRBV12-4 to TRBJ1-4; D call uncertain. This chain's CDR3 is CASSLTGEKLFF. The CDR3 region has the DNA TGTGCCAGCAGTTTAACGGGGGAAAAACTGTTTTTT.